This TCR beta chain was sequenced in a study of spatial heterogeneity in lung cancer. Every TCR cDNA molecule bore a unique molecular identifier. TCRdb re-called the 5' RACE reads with MiXCR, one entry per CDR3 protein. Among about 80,000 distinct CDR3 sequences, roughly 8% were seen once, and the ten largest hold under 8%. Many counts were recorded for this clonotype. Time point: sample taken at primary tumor resection. Per germline, CDR1 MDHEN and CDR2 SYDVKM. With V trimmed by 4 bases and J by 3 bases, 8 bases remained unmatched. There are 15 residues in the CDR3. The chain couples TRBV28 to TRBJ2-7; 8 bases match TRBD1. The input for sequencing was PBMCs, taken at surgery. The TCR sequence derives from a male donor with early-stage non-small cell lung cancer. The CDR3 region is CASSSPPGGLYEQYF. CDR3 nucleotides: TGTGCCAGCAGTTCACCCCCAGGGGGCCTCTACGAGCAGTACTTC.